One and the same sample provided the 32 T cell receptor beta chains below, sequenced in a study of long-term antiretroviral therapy in people with HIV. The immunoSEQ assay was v3.0, run at survey level. Sequencing was performed with immunoSEQ multiplex PCR; in TCRdb, only in-frame clones are kept and a portion is missing. The repertoire consists of roughly 28,000 clones, with 80% occurring once and the leading ten covering 6% to 8%. The input for sequencing was unsorted PBMCs, taken 0.3 years after starting antiretroviral therapy. Receptors originate from a middle-aged man with HIV.

V gene TRBV7-3 combines with J gene TRBJ2-1, with D perhaps TRBD1 (6 bases). V lost 1 base to trimming and J lost 8 bases, with 15 bases between them. There are 15 residues in the CDR3. Germline CDR1 SGHTA, CDR2 FQGTGA. CDR3 loop: CASSLKGNRADEQFF. The CDR3 nucleotides are TGTGCCAGCAGCTTAAAAGGAAACAGGGCCGATGAGCAGTTCTTC.

The chain links TRBV28 to TRBJ1-5; the D is unclear. Trimming shortened V by 5 bases and J by 0 bases, and 11 bases separated the two germline ends. The germline gives CDR1 MDHEN, CDR2 SYDVKM. The CDR3 contains 15 residues. The CDR3 protein is CASSPGRYSNQPQHF. The CDR3 bases are TGTGCCAGCAGTCCCGGCCGTTATAGCAATCAGCCCCAGCATTTT.

The chain couples TRBV27 to TRBJ1-3; D ambiguous. From germline, CDR1 is MNHEY and CDR2 SMNVEV (reference sequence). V was shortened by 3 bases and J by 1 base, with 7 bases between the two germline ends. This CDR3 spans 14 amino acids. CDR3 bases: TGTGCCAGCAGTTTCCGACGATCTGGAAACACCATATATTTT. Its protein product is CASSFRRSGNTIYF.

The rearrangement joins TRBV16 to TRBJ1-4; no clear D. Per the germline V gene, CDR1 is KGHSY and CDR2 is FQNENV. The CDR3 has 17 residues. The germline V and J ends were trimmed by 4 bases and 8 bases, with 23 bases remaining between them. This CDR3 is CASSPPVVGSGGEKLFF. For the CDR3, the DNA is TGTGCCAGCAGCCCACCGGTCGTTGGGTCCGGCGGAGAAAAACTGTTTTTT.

This clone was counted a few times. This chain connects TRBV7-2 to TRBJ2-7; 8 bases map to TRBD1. The CDR3 contains 14 residues. With V trimmed by 4 bases and J by 5 bases, 7 bases remained unmatched. CDR1 and CDR2 from the germline V gene are SGHTA and FQGNSA. The CDR3, as DNA: TGTGCCAGCAGCTCCCCCGGACAGGGACACGAGCAGTACTTC. Translating gives CASSSPGQGHEQYF. The whole variable domain, filled in from reference TRBV7-2 and TRBJ2-7, reads GAGVSQSPSNKVTEKGKDVELRCDPISGHTALYWYRQSLGQGLEFLIYFQGNSAPDKSGLPSDRFSAERTGGSVSTLTIQRTQQEDSAVYLCASSSPGQGHEQYFGPGTRLTVT.

The chain carries TRBV5-1 and TRBJ2-2; the D is unclear. V was trimmed by 3 bases and J by 1 base, leaving 13 bases between them. Germline CDR1 and CDR2: SGHRS and YFSETQ. This CDR3 comprises 16 residues. CDR3 DNA sequence: TGCGCCAGCAGCTCTATGGCCCAGGAGAACACCGGGGAGCTGTTTTTT. It is translated as CASSSMAQENTGELFF.

The chain has TRBV7-9 and TRBJ1-1; no firm D call. The CDR3 sequence is 15 residues long. V dropped 5 bases and J dropped 1 base, with 14 bases sitting between them. The germline V gene has CDR1 SEHNR and CDR2 FQNEAQ (reference sequence). CDR3 DNA: TGTGCCAGCAGCCCCCCGTCGGTGGGGAACACTGAAGCTTTCTTT. It is translated as CASSPPSVGNTEAFF.

The chain links TRBV19 to TRBJ2-1; 9 positions match TRBD2. CDR3 length equals 15 residues. V trimming: 9 bases; J trimming: 4 bases; junction bases outside the gene matches: 10. In germline, CDR1 is LNHDA, CDR2 SQIVND (reference sequence). The CDR3 DNA sequence: TGTGCCAGCGCGGAAGCGGGGGGAGGTTACAATGAGCAGTTCTTC. Translating it yields CASAEAGGGYNEQFF.

This clone was seen more than once but under ten times. The rearrangement joins TRBV18 to TRBJ2-3; D is possibly TRBD1 (6 bases). Trimming cost V 3 bases and J 0 bases, with 10 bases left between them. The CDR3 covers 15 residues. Germline loops: CDR1 KGHSH, CDR2 LQKENI. In nucleotides, the CDR3 is TGTGCCAGCTCACCGAGACAGGCTAGCACAGATACGCAGTATTTT. Encoded protein: CASSPRQASTDTQYF.

Here the CDR3 reads CASSAPSGTGGELFF. The CDR3 DNA reads as TGTGCCAGCAGCGCCCCTAGCGGGACGGGCGGGGAGCTGTTTTTT. The V call is TRBV9, the J call TRBJ2-2; 9 bases are shared with TRBD2. This CDR3 is 15 amino acids long. The ends lost 3 bases at V and 7 bases at J; junction bases unmatched: 7. Looked up from germline, CDR1 is SGDLS and CDR2 is YYNGEE.

CDR3 sequence reads: CASSSQAGVAGNTIYF. The CDR3 DNA sequence: TGCGCCAGCAGCTCGCAGGCAGGGGTTGCTGGAAACACCATATATTTT. The V and J genes are TRBV5-1 and TRBJ1-3; possibly TRBD1 for D (6 bases). Germline assignment: CDR1 SGHRS and CDR2 YFSETQ. This CDR3 has 16 amino acids. V was trimmed by 3 bases and J by 2 bases, leaving 15 bases between them.

This clone was observed a single time. The chain has TRBV5-4 and TRBJ2-3; no definite D call. CDR3 length: 15 residues. The germline V and J ends were trimmed by 2 bases and 0 bases, with 10 bases remaining between them. Germline-derived CDR1 and CDR2 are SGHNT and YYREEE (reference sequence). The CDR3 loop is CASSFTFTSTDTQYF. Written as DNA, the CDR3 is TGTGCCAGCAGCTTCACTTTTACTAGCACAGATACGCAGTATTTT.

The chain joins TRBV5-4 to TRBJ1-5; 9 positions agree with TRBD1. From germline, CDR1 is SGHNT and CDR2 YYREEE (reference sequence). This CDR3 has 20 residues. The junction had 17 bases not matched to a gene; V was cut back by 1 base and J by 3 bases. The CDR3 DNA sequence: TGTGCCAGCAGCTTGAACCGGGACAGGGACTTTTCCTCGTACAATCAGCCCCAGCATTTT. Translation: CASSLNRDRDFSSYNQPQHF.

The chain uses TRBV19 and TRBJ2-5; the D gene is possibly TRBD1 (5 bases). This CDR3 is 13 amino acids long. Germline lookup yields CDR1 LNHDA and CDR2 SQIVND (reference sequence). Trimming stripped 5 bases from V and 4 bases from J, with 11 bases between. The CDR3 sequence: CASSDRARETQYF. CDR3 coding DNA: TGTGCCAGTAGTGACAGAGCTAGAGAGACCCAGTACTTC.

CDR3 amino acids: CASSLKPPGFGETQYF. The CDR3 DNA is TGTGCCAGCAGCTTAAAGCCGCCGGGATTCGGAGAGACCCAGTACTTC. The genes are TRBV7-3 and TRBJ2-5, with a possible D match to TRBD2 (5 bases). The V and J ends lost 1 base and 4 bases respectively, with 16 bases between them. CDR1 is SGHTA and CDR2 is FQGTGA in the germline V gene. The CDR3 is 16 residues long. The full variable domain, completed using reference TRBV7-3 and TRBJ2-5, is GAGVSQTPSNKVTEKGKYVELRCDPISGHTALYWYRQSLGQGPEFLIYFQGTGAADDSGLPNDRFFAVRPEGSVSTLKIQRTERGDSAVYLCASSLKPPGFGETQYFGPGTRLLVL.

This clone was counted once. The J gene is TRBJ1-4, the V gene TRBV2, with a weak D call TRBD1 (5 bases). The germline CDR1 and CDR2 sequences are SNHLY and FYNNEI. V was shortened by 8 bases and J by 4 bases, with 11 bases between the two germline ends. This CDR3 contains 13 residues. As DNA, the CDR3 is TGTGCCAGCCCGGGGCGGCATAATGAAAAACTGTTTTTT. Its translation: CASPGRHNEKLFF.

V usage is TRBV7-3 and J usage is TRBJ2-1, with D possibly being TRBD1 or TRBD2 (6 bases each). Trimming shortened V by 2 bases and J by 9 bases, and 11 bases separated the two germline ends. Germline CDR1 is SGHTA and CDR2 is FQGTGA. The CDR3 totals 13 residues. The CDR3 reads CASSLQGRFEQFF. The CDR3 DNA sequence: TGTGCCAGCAGCTTACAGGGGAGGTTTGAGCAGTTCTTC.

The chain uses TRBV5-1 and TRBJ2-1; 7 bases agree with TRBD1. The V and J ends lost 4 bases and 2 bases, in that order; junction bases with no gene match: 9. This CDR3 is built from 16 residues. CDR1 is SGHRS and CDR2 is YFSETQ in the germline V gene. The chain's CDR3 is CASSLQTGFPYNEQFF. CDR3 bases: TGCGCCAGCAGCCTCCAGACAGGGTTCCCCTACAATGAGCAGTTCTTC.

This clone was seen a handful of times. The rearrangement joins TRBV30 to TRBJ2-1; D remains unclear. The germline V gene encodes CDR1 GTSNPN and CDR2 SVGIG (reference sequence). CDR3 length equals 12 residues. Trimming stripped 0 bases from V and 7 bases from J, with 7 bases between. The chain's CDR3 is CAWSVTGNEQFF. The CDR3 DNA sequence: TGTGCCTGGAGTGTGACCGGGAATGAGCAGTTCTTC.

DNA for the CDR3: TGTGCCAGCAGTGGGAGAACGAGACCGACCTACGAGCAGTACTTC. It translates to CASSGRTRPTYEQYF. This chain uses TRBV28 with TRBJ2-7; the D gene is possibly TRBD2 (5 bases). The germline V gene has CDR1 MDHEN and CDR2 SYDVKM. The CDR3 spans 15 residues. V was trimmed by 5 bases and J by 2 bases, leaving 16 bases between them.

This clone was observed a handful of times. The V gene is TRBV11-2, the J gene TRBJ2-7; TRBD2 is a possible D gene (5 bases). Trimming took off 4 bases at V and 2 bases at J, with 15 bases between the two ends. CDR3 length: 15 amino acids. CDR1 is SGHAT, CDR2 FQNNGV, per germline. CDR3 sequence reads: CASSSRTLPPYEQYF. In DNA form, the CDR3 reads TGTGCCAGCAGCTCCCGGACTCTCCCTCCCTACGAGCAGTACTTC.

This chain links TRBV9 with TRBJ2-5, with unresolved D. Between the trimmed V and J ends, which lost 0 bases and 5 bases, there was a span of 11 bases. The CDR3 has 14 residues. Germline CDR1 is SGDLS and CDR2 is YYNGEE. CDR3 residues: CASSVETHGETQYF. Here the CDR3 DNA reads TGTGCCAGCAGCGTAGAGACGCATGGGGAGACCCAGTACTTC.

The V and J genes are TRBV28 and TRBJ1-2; D unclear. Trimming pared 6 bases from V and 8 bases from J, leaving 13 bases between. This CDR3 contains 12 residues. CDR1 is MDHEN and CDR2 is SYDVKM in the germline V gene. The CDR3 DNA is TGTGCCAGCAGCCACAAGCTTCGAGGCTACACCTTC. Translation gives CASSHKLRGYTF.

This chain links TRBV7-9 with TRBJ1-2; 9 bases line up with TRBD1. Per germline, CDR1 SEHNR and CDR2 FQNEAQ (reference sequence). This CDR3 contains 15 residues. V trimming: 5 bases; J trimming: 4 bases; junction bases outside the gene matches: 8. The CDR3 is CASSGTGSTSYGYTF. The CDR3 nucleotides read TGTGCCAGCAGCGGGACAGGGTCGACGAGCTATGGCTACACCTTC.

The genes are TRBV6-1 and TRBJ1-1, with D possibly matching TRBD1 (5 bases). Germline CDR1 MNHNS, CDR2 SASEGT. Trimming shortened V by 5 bases and J by 3 bases, and 7 bases separated the two germline ends. The CDR3 is 12 amino acids. CDR3 DNA sequence: TGTGCCAGCAGTTGGGGGGACACTGAAGCTTTCTTT. Translation gives CASSWGDTEAFF.

J is TRBJ1-5 and V is TRBV4-3, with D perhaps TRBD1 (5 bases). The CDR3 spans 16 residues. Trimming removed 3 bases from V and 4 bases from J, with 16 bases in between. Germline-derived CDR1 and CDR2 are LGHNA and YSLEER. The CDR3 DNA is TGCGCCAGCAGCCAGGGTGCGGGGCAGTTAAATCAGCCCCAGCATTTT. Protein product: CASSQGAGQLNQPQHF.

The rearrangement uses TRBV9 and TRBJ2-3, with unresolved D. V lost 4 bases, J lost 8 bases, and 11 bases lay in between. This CDR3 has 12 amino acids. Germline lookup yields CDR1 SGDLS and CDR2 YYNGEE. CDR3 DNA sequence: TGTGCCAGCAGCATCCACAGTTCTACGCAGTATTTT. Amino acids: CASSIHSSTQYF.

This clone has just a few counts. The V gene is TRBV11-3, the J gene TRBJ2-3; perhaps TRBD2 as D (6 bases). The CDR3 loop spans 13 amino acids. Trimming removed 4 bases from V and 5 bases from J, with 10 bases in between. Germline loops: CDR1 SGHNT, CDR2 YENEEA. DNA for the CDR3: TGTGCCAGCAGCTACCTGGAGGGAGATACGCAGTATTTT. This translates into CASSYLEGDTQYF.

The chain uses TRBV7-2 and TRBJ2-7; D unresolved. CDR1 and CDR2 from the germline V gene are SGHTA and FQGNSA. There are 15 residues in the CDR3. Trimming removed 2 bases from V and 3 bases from J, with 14 bases in between. The CDR3 DNA follows: TGTGCCAGCAGCTTACCCCAATCGGCCTTCTACGAGCAGTACTTC. Translating gives CASSLPQSAFYEQYF.

The gene calls are TRBV10-2 and TRBJ1-2; TRBD1 agrees at 11 bases. Germline assignment: CDR1 WSHSY and CDR2 SAAADI. The CDR3 loop spans 17 amino acids. The V segment lost 5 bases and the J segment 3 bases; nucleotides outside the gene matches: 11. The DNA of the CDR3 is TGCGCCAGCAGTACCCACCTCGGACAGGGGGCGTACTATGGCTACACCTTC. Its protein product is CASSTHLGQGAYYGYTF.

This chain joins TRBV29-1 and TRBJ1-1, with D unclear. The CDR3 totals 10 residues. Germline loops: CDR1 SQVTM, CDR2 ANQGSEA. V lost 4 bases and J 2 bases, leaving 2 bases between the germline ends. The CDR3 DNA is TGCAGCGTTGTCAACACTGAAGCTTTCTTT. This gives the protein CSVVNTEAFF.

The V and J genes are TRBV4-3 and TRBJ2-3, with 11 bases that match TRBD2. This CDR3 is 17 amino acids long. Trimming at V came to 4 bases and at J to 4 bases, leaving 10 bases not matched to a gene. Germline V lookup: CDR1 LGHNA, CDR2 YSLEER. The CDR3 region has the DNA TGCGCCAGCAGCCGATTGGCACTAGCGGGGGACGCAGATACGCAGTATTTT. Translated, it gives CASSRLALAGDADTQYF.